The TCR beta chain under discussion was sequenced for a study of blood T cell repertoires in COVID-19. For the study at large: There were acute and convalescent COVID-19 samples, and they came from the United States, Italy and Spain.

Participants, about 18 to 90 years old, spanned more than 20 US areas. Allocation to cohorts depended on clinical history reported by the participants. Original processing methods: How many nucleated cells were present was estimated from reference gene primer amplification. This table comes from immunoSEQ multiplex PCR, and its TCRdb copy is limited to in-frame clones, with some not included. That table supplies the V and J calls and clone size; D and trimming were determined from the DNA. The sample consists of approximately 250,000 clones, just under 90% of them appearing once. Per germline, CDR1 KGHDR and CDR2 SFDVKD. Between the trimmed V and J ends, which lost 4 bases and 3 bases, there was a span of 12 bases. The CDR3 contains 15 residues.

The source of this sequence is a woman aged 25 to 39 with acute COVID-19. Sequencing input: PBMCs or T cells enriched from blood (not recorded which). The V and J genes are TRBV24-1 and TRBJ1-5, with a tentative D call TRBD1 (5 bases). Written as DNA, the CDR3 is TGTGCCACCAGTGAAGCCAGGGAGGCCAATCAGCCCCAGCATTTT. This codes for CATSEAREANQPQHF.